The entry that follows covers one T cell receptor beta chain sequence. Its antigen is as yet unknown. Produced via immunoSEQ multiplex PCR; TCRdb's table is partial and in-frame only. The data contain about 73,000 clones, roughly 86% of them seen just once; the ten biggest clones take up 0.6% to 0.75%. Blood sampling took place at baseline, cycle 4 day 1, and cycle 7 day 1. These data are taken from a study of OX40 agonist ivuxolimab in advanced cancers. Study results and limitations: Nonresponders, in some cases, also had low normalized T-cell clonal expansion. More expanded clones were seen, on average, in CD8+ T cells than in CD4+. Clonal expansion was seen in CD4+ and CD8+ blood T cells by week 6 at 0.1 to 3.0 mg/kg.

After removal of 6 bases from V and 0 bases from J, the junction contained 4 bases not matched to a gene. This CDR3 contains 15 residues. Germline V gives CDR1 SNHLY, CDR2 FYNNEI. The sequencing used CD4+ or CD8+ T cells sorted from blood, collected in a trial of the OX40 agonist ivuxolimab. The V call is TRBV2, the J call TRBJ2-2, with TRBD2 matching over 7 bases. This clonotype originated in an adult with an advanced solid tumor such as melanoma, head and neck, liver or kidney cancer. CDR3 DNA sequence: TGTGCCAGCAGCCCTAGCGGAGCGAACACCGGGGAGCTGTTTTTT. Its protein is CASSPSGANTGELFF.